This TCR beta chain comes out of a study of blood T cells in healthy people across ages. The CDR3 sequence is 15 residues long. Together with a sample-barcoded 5' primer, a J-beta primer mix was included in a second PCR lasting about 6 to 11 cycles. TCRdb re-derived calls from the 5' RACE reads in MiXCR, one entry per CDR3 protein. The table records roughly 1.9 million distinct CDR3 sequences, about two fifths of them present only once. Study-level findings and limits: Underestimates were what the diversity estimates from one million T cells were considered to be.

As for this clonotype: No antigen is known for it. Compared with germline, one end of the junction differs, possibly owing to a read error.

The V gene is TRBV12-3 or TRBV12-4, the J gene TRBJ2-3; D call uncertain. Sequencing input: blood. The receptor was isolated from a human donor in good health. CDR3 coding DNA: TGTGCCAGCAGTTTCCCTAGAGAGAGAGCAGATGCGCAGTATTTT. Its protein product is CASSFPRERADAQYF.